A selection of T cell receptor beta chains follows, all from one sample in a study of blood T cell repertoires in COVID-19. Here immunoSEQ multiplex PCR was the method, and the copy in TCRdb shows in-frame clones only, minus some. The sample lists 35,000 or so clones; around 85% were seen once. Specimen: peripheral blood. The source of these receptors is a man aged 80 or over with active or convalescent COVID-19. Each CDR3 is given with its conserved first and last residue. The D gene is left open where the match is weak. Only part of the rows carry a size: once, few, many, or a class if the clone is expanded.

CDR3nt,CDR3aa,v_gene,d_gene,j_gene,abundance
TGTGCCAGCAGTCCCCGGGGGGGGGCGTATGGCTACACCTTC,CASSPRGGAYGYTF,TRBV27,.,TRBJ1-2,.
TGCAGTGCTAGTCTGGGACAGGGGAAGGACACTGAAGCTTTCTTT,CSASLGQGKDTEAFF,TRBV20-1,TRBD1,TRBJ1-1,.
TGTGCCAGCAGCGGGGCACCATCCTATGGCTACACCTTC,CASSGAPSYGYTF,TRBV5-6,.,TRBJ1-2,.
TGTGCCAGCAGCCCGGCCGGGACTAGTTTTAATGAGCAGTTCTTC,CASSPAGTSFNEQFF,TRBV14,TRBD2,TRBJ2-1,few
TGTGCCAGCGCGGCTTGGGACACGAACACCGGGGAGCTGTTTTTT,CASAAWDTNTGELFF,TRBV9,.,TRBJ2-2,.
TGTGCCAGCAGCCAGACGGGGAATGAGCAGTTCTTC,CASSQTGNEQFF,TRBV7-8,.,TRBJ2-1,.
TGTGCCAGCAGCTTAGATAGCGGGTCCTACAATGAGCAGTTCTTC,CASSLDSGSYNEQFF,TRBV7-2,TRBD2,TRBJ2-1,.
TGTGCCAGCAGCTTAGCAGGAACAGGGGGCTACACCTTC,CASSLAGTGGYTF,TRBV7-2,.,TRBJ1-2,.
TGTGCCAGCAGCCACTCGGCTGGGGCCAACGTCCTGACTTTC,CASSHSAGANVLTF,TRBV13,.,TRBJ2-6,.
TGTGCCAGCAGCACCGGACTAGCGGGGATCCAAGAGACCCAGTACTTC,CASSTGLAGIQETQYF,TRBV11-2,TRBD2,TRBJ2-5,.
TGTGCCAGCAGTTCCCTAGCGGGGGGCCCGGATACGCAGTATTTT,CASSSLAGGPDTQYF,TRBV3-1/TRBV3-2,TRBD2,TRBJ2-3,.
TGTGCCAGCAGCACCGGGACTAGCTTAGGCTACACCTTC,CASSTGTSLGYTF,TRBV7-2,.,TRBJ1-2,.
TGCAGCGTATCGGCGGGAGGGCCGGGCGAGCAGTACTTC,CSVSAGGPGEQYF,TRBV29-1,TRBD2,TRBJ2-7,.
TGTGCCAGCAGCGTAGGAACAGGGGGCTGGGAGACCCAGTACTTC,CASSVGTGGWETQYF,TRBV7-3,TRBD1,TRBJ2-5,.
TGTGCCAGCCCCGGGACAAACCAAGAGACCCAGTACTTC,CASPGTNQETQYF,TRBV11-3,.,TRBJ2-5,.
TGCAGTGCTAGTGACTCAGGGTACGATGAGCAGTTCTTC,CSASDSGYDEQFF,TRBV20-1,.,TRBJ2-1,.
TGTGCCGCCGGGACAGGGAGTAATAGCAATCAGCCCCAGCATTTT,CAAGTGSNSNQPQHF,TRBV6-5,TRBD1,TRBJ1-5,.
TGTGCCACCCAAAATCGGGGGGGTGCGAACACCGGGGAGCTGTTTTTT,CATQNRGGANTGELFF,TRBV6-6,TRBD2,TRBJ2-2,.
TGTGCCAGCAGCACCTGGGGGACTAGCGGGAGTGGGGGAGAGACCCAGTACTTC,CASSTWGTSGSGGETQYF,TRBV7-8,TRBD2,TRBJ2-5,.
TGTGCCAGCAGCATTCGGGTAAAGAGCGGGAGGAGCTCCTACGAGCAGTACTTC,CASSIRVKSGRSSYEQYF,TRBV7-2,TRBD2,TRBJ2-7,.
TGTGCCAGCAGCCACGGTTTGACTCTTGACTTATACAATGAGCAGTTCTTC,CASSHGLTLDLYNEQFF,TRBV2,.,TRBJ2-1,.
TGTGCCAGCTCCCCAACGGGGGGGCCTACATCCTACGAGCAGTACTTC,CASSPTGGPTSYEQYF,TRBV18,TRBD2,TRBJ2-7,.
TGCAGCGGAGGGTGGACCGGGGAGCTGTTTTTT,CSGGWTGELFF,TRBV29-1,.,TRBJ2-2,.